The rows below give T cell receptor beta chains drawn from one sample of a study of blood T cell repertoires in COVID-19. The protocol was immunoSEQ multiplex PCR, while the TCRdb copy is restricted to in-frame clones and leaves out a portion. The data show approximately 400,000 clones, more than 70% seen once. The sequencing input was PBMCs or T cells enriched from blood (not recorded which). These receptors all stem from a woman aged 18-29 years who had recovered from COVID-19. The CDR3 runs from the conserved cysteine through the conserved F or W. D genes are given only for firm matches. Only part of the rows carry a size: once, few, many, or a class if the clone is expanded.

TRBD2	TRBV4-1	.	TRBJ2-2	TGCGCCAGCAGCCAGGGACTAGCGGGGGACGCCGGGGAGCTGTTTTTT	CASSQGLAGDAGELFF
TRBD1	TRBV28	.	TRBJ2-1	TGTGCCAGCAGTTTATACAGGGGGACACTCTCCTACAATGAGCAGTTCTTC	CASSLYRGTLSYNEQFF
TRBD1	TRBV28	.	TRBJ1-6	TGTGCCAGCAGTGCTACAGGGGGCTGGGATTCACCCCTCCACTTT	CASSATGGWDSPLHF
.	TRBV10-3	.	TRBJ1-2	TGTGCCATCAGTGACCTAACAGGGTACTCTAACTATGGCTACACCTTC	CAISDLTGYSNYGYTF
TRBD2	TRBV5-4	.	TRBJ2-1	TGTGCCATAACTAGCGGGGGGGCCTACAATGAGCAGTTCTTC	CAITSGGAYNEQFF
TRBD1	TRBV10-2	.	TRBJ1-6	TGCGCCAGCAGACGACAGGGAAGCTCCTATAATTCACCCCTCCACTTT	CASRRQGSSYNSPLHF
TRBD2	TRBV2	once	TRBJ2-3	TGTGCCAGCAGTGAAGGGACTAGCGGCGGCACAGATACGCAGTATTTT	CASSEGTSGGTDTQYF
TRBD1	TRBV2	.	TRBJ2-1	TGTGCCAGCAGTGAAGCGCCGGCAGGGGGCTACAATGAGCAGTTCTTC	CASSEAPAGGYNEQFF
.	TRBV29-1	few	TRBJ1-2	TGCAGCGTTCCAGCGACAGGAACTAACTATGGCTACACCTTC	CSVPATGTNYGYTF
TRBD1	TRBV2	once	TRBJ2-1	TGTGCCAGCAGGAAGGGGGCCGGCAATGAGCAGTTCTTC	CASRKGAGNEQFF
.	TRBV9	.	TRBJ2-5	TGTGCCAGCAGCGATACGACGGGAGACGAGACCCAGTACTTC	CASSDTTGDETQYF
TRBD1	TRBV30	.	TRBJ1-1	TGTGCCTGGAGGGACAGGCTGAACACTGAAGCTTTCTTT	CAWRDRLNTEAFF
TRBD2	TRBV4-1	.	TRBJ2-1	TGCGCCAGCAGCCGCCAGACTAGCGGGGTTTACAATGAGCAGTTCTTC	CASSRQTSGVYNEQFF
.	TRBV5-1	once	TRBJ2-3	TGCGCCAGCAGCTTGCCAGGGGAAGATACGCAGTATTTT	CASSLPGEDTQYF
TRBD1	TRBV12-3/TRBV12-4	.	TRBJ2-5	TGTGCCAGTGGACAGGGCTCCACAGAGACCCAGTACTTC	CASGQGSTETQYF
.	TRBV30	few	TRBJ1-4	TGTGCCTGGAGCCTGCAGGGGAATGAAAAACTGTTTTTT	CAWSLQGNEKLFF
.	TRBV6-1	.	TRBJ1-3	TGTGCCAGCAGTGAATTTAGGGGCAGCAGCTCTGGAAACACCATATATTTT	CASSEFRGSSSGNTIYF
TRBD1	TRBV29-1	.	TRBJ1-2	TGCAGCGTTGATTTCGGGACAGTTAACTATGGCTACACCTTC	CSVDFGTVNYGYTF
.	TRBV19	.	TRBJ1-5	TGTGCCAGTACGCAGGGAGGGAATCAGCCCCAGCATTTT	CASTQGGNQPQHF
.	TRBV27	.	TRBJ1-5	TGTGCCAGCGGTATATTCAGTGATCAGCCCCAGCATTTT	CASGIFSDQPQHF
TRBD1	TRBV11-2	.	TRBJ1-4	TGTGCCAGCAGCTTAACGACAGGGGGACCTAATGAAAAACTGTTTTTT	CASSLTTGGPNEKLFF
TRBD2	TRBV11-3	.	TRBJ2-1	TGTGCCAGCAGCTCGAAGCTAGAGAGCGGGGGGGCCAATGAGCAGTTCTTC	CASSSKLESGGANEQFF
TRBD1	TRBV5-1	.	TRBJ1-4	TGCGCCAGCAGCGATACAGGGGGCTATGAAAAACTGTTTTTT	CASSDTGGYEKLFF
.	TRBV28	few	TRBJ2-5	TGTGCCAGCAGCCCCCCAGGGGACCCGTACCAAGAGACCCAGTACTTC	CASSPPGDPYQETQYF
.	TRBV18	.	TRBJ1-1	TGTGCCAGCTCACCACTCGGTGACACTGAAGCTTTCTTT	CASSPLGDTEAFF
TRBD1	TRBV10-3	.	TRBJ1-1	TGTGCCATGGCGCCTTCTAATCCGGGACAGGGGGCCGGGAACACTGAAGCTTTCTTT	CAMAPSNPGQGAGNTEAFF
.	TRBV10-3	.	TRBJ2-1	TGTGCCATCAGTGAGAGGGGGTACCTGAGCTCCTACAATGAGCAGTTCTTC	CAISERGYLSSYNEQFF
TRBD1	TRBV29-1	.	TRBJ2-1	TGCAGCGCCGAGGACAGGGCGAGTGAGCAGTTCTTC	CSAEDRASEQFF
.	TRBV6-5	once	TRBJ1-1	TGTGCCAGCGGACCTAGGGGGGGCACTGAAGCTTTCTTT	CASGPRGGTEAFF
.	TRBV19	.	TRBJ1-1	TGTGCCAGTAGTCGGGGGGCGGGTGAAGCTTTCTTT	CASSRGAGEAFF
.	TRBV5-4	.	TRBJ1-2	TGTGCCAGCAGGGGAGTAGGGGGCTACACCTTC	CASRGVGGYTF
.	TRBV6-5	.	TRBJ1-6	TGTGCCAGCCCGCGGCTCGGTTCACCCCTCCACTTT	CASPRLGSPLHF
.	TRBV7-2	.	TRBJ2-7	TGTGCCAGCAGCTTATATACAGGGGGGGCCCTCCTACGAGAGCAGTACTTC	CASSLYTGGALLREQYF
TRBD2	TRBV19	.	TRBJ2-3	TGTGCCAGTAGTATTACAGCGGGGGGTTGGACAGATACGCAGTATTTT	CASSITAGGWTDTQYF
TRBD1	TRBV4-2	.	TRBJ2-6	TGTGCCAGCAGCTCCCTGACAGGGGGAGGAGGGGCCAACGTCCTGACTTTC	CASSSLTGGGGANVLTF
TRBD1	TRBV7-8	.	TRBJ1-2	TGTGCCAGCAGCTCCCGACAGGGCTATGGCTACACCTTC	CASSSRQGYGYTF
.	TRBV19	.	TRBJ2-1	TGTGCCAGTAGTATAGACCTTTACAATGAGCAGTTCTTC	CASSIDLYNEQFF
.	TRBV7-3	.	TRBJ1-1	TGTGCCAGCAGCTTAACTCGGGACATAGACACTGAAGCTTTCTTT	CASSLTRDIDTEAFF
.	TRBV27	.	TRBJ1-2	TGTGCCAGCACCCCCACCGGACGGAGGGATGGCTACACCTTC	CASTPTGRRDGYTF
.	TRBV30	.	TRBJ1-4	TGTGCCCGACGGAGAGGAGAAAAACTGTTTTTT	CARRRGEKLFF
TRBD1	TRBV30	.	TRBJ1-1	TGTGCCTGGAACAGGGGGATGAACACTGAAGCTTTCTTT	CAWNRGMNTEAFF
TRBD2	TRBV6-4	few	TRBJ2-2	TGTGCCAGCAGTGCGACCGGGACTAGCGGTGCCGGGGAGCTGTTTTTT	CASSATGTSGAGELFF
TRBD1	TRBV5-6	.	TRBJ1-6	TGTGCCAGCAGAGGAGATCGGGACAGACATAATTCACCCCTCCACTTT	CASRGDRDRHNSPLHF
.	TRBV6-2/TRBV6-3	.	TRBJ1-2	TGTGCCAGCAGTTTGGTCCAGACTAACTATGGCTACACCTTC	CASSLVQTNYGYTF
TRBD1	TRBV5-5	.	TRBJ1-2	TGTGCCAGCAGCTTGGAGGGGGTGGAGGGGGCCCCTAACTATGGCTACACCTTC	CASSLEGVEGAPNYGYTF
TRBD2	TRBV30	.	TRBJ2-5	TGTGCCTGGAGTATAGGACTAGCGGGGGGGCCTCGGGAGACCCAGTACTTC	CAWSIGLAGGPRETQYF
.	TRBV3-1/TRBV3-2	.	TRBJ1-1	TGTGCCAGCAGCCAAGGCTCCGGTGAAGCTTTCTTT	CASSQGSGEAFF
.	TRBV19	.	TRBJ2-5	TGTGCCAGTAGTACTACACGGGTTCAAGAGACCCAGTACTTC	CASSTTRVQETQYF
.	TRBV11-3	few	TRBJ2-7	TGTGCCAGCAGCTTAAAGGGGCACGAGCAGTACTTC	CASSLKGHEQYF
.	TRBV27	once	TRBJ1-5	TGTGCCAGCAGTTTCGGGGGAGGACAGCCCCAGCATTTT	CASSFGGGQPQHF
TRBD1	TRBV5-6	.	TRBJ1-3	TGTGCCAGCAGCTCGCCGGACAGGGTTGGAAACACCATATATTTT	CASSSPDRVGNTIYF
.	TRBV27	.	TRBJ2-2	TGTGCCAGCAGTTTAGCGGGGGCCTCGAACACCGGGGAGCTGTTTTTT	CASSLAGASNTGELFF
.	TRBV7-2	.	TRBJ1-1	TGTGCCAGCAGCTTTACAGAAACTTTTGAAGCTTTCTTT	CASSFTETFEAFF
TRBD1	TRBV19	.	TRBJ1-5	TGTGCCAGTAGGATTAGGGACAGCCGACTCTACAATCAGCCCCAGCATTTT	CASRIRDSRLYNQPQHF
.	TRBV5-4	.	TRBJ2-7	TGTGCCAGCAGCTTGGACAGGTACGAGCAGTACTTC	CASSLDRYEQYF
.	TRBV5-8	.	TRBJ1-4	TGTGCCAGCAGCTGGCAGGGGAGTGAAAAACTGTTTTTT	CASSWQGSEKLFF
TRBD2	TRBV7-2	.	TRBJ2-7	TGTGCCAGCAGAAGCTGGGGACTAGCGGGGGGTTACGAGCAGTACTTC	CASRSWGLAGGYEQYF
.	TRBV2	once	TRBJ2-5	TGTGCCAGCAGTGAGGACAGCCAAGAGACCCAGTACTTC	CASSEDSQETQYF
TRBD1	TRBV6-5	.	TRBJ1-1	TGTGCCAGCAGACCCACAGGGGCCGGCACTGAAGCTTTCTTT	CASRPTGAGTEAFF